The source of this T cell receptor (beta chain) is a study of cytomegalovirus exposure and HLA in healthy donors. This clone was seen a few times. The assay was immunoSEQ multiplex PCR, and TCRdb's table has in-frame clones only and misses some. Here the sample spans 130,000 or so clones, roughly nine tenths being singletons. Looked up from germline, CDR1 is WNHNN and CDR2 is SYGVQD (reference sequence). The CDR3 covers 13 residues. The sequencing input was PBMCs. The source is a woman aged 18-29 years in good health and CMV-seronegative. The chain is built from TRBV10-1 and TRBJ2-7; D possibly corresponds to TRBD2 (6 bases). The CDR3 coding sequence is TGCCCCGGCGGCGGGACTCCCGGTGACGAGCAGTACTTC. Amino acid sequence: CPGGGTPGDEQYF.